This TCR beta chain emerged from a study of vaccination and CD4 T cells after COVID-19. Overall study context: Each individual in the study obtained two doses of BNT162b2 or mRNA-1273 vaccine. Findings and caveats of the study: For convalescent patients, 304 of the 307 vaccine-specific clones analyzed were classified as spike mono-reactive. The rise in median SARS-CoV-2-reactive clonotypes, from about 20 to 38, was not significant.

Turning to this clonotype: What it binds is unknown.

This sample's time point: late sampling 161 to 241 days after vaccination in a few convalescent patients. Treatment: approximately 11-day PBMC culture with coronavirus spike peptide pools or control peptides (ViraFEST assay). V gave up 0 bases and J gave up 6 bases; unmatched junction bases: 3. Germline lookup yields CDR1 MNHEY and CDR2 SVGAGI. The CDR3 spans 15 residues. Once obtained from cultured CD4+ T cells, the DNA was sequenced using the Oncomine TCR Beta short-read assay. Researchers extracted genomic DNA from CD4+ T cells that had been cultured. Using its own MiXCR run on the PCR reads, TCRdb lists one record per CDR3 protein. Found here are 20,000 to 25,000 distinct CDR3 sequences, over 40% of them singletons; the top ten hold 4.9%.

The TCR originated in a human donor who had recovered from COVID-19. V gene TRBV6-5 combines with J gene TRBJ2-1; TRBD1 matches at 9 bases. Sequences were derived from CD4+ T cells from blood, cultured in vitro, sampled about 7 months after SARS-CoV-2 vaccination. CDR3 region: CASSYSGTGSNEQFF. In nucleotides, the CDR3 is TGTGCCAGCAGTTACTCGGGGACAGGGAGCAATGAGCAGTTCTTC.